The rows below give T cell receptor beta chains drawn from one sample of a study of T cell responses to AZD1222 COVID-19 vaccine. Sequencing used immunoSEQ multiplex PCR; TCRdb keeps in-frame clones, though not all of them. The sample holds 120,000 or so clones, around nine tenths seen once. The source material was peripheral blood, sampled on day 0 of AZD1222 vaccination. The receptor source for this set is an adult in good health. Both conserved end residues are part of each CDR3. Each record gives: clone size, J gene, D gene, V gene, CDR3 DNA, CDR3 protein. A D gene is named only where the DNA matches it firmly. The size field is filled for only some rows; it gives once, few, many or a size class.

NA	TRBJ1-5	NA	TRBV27	TGTGCCAGCAGTTTATTATCCCAGGGAGGCAATCAGCCCCAGCATTTT	CASSLLSQGGNQPQHF
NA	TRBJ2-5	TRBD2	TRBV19	TGTGCCAGTAGTAGAACGACTAGCGGGAGGGCCCAAGGGGAGACCCAGTACTTC	CASSRTTSGRAQGETQYF
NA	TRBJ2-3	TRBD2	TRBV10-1	TGCGCCAGCAGTGAGTCGACTAGCCCGTCAGATACGCAGTATTTT	CASSESTSPSDTQYF
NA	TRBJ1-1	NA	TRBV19	TGTGCCAGTAGCCCGAGGGCGGGTGCGACTGAAGCTTTCTTT	CASSPRAGATEAFF
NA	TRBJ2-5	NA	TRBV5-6	TGTGCCAGCAGCTTGGCCCCCCTAGCGTGGGAGACCCAGTACTTC	CASSLAPLAWETQYF
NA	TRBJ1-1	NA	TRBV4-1	TGCGCCAGCAGCCAACTTCCGGGACTTAGTAACACTGAAGCTTTCTTT	CASSQLPGLSNTEAFF
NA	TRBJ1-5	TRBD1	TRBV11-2	TGTGCCAGCAGCTTAGACTGGGACAGGTCCCATCAGGGGAATCAGCCCCAGCATTTT	CASSLDWDRSHQGNQPQHF
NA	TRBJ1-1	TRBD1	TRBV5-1	TGCGCCAGCAACATAGACAGGGACACTGAAGCTTTCTTT	CASNIDRDTEAFF
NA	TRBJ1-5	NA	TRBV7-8	TGTGCCAGCAGCTTAGTGAGTGGGGCCCCAGATCAGCCCCAGCATTTT	CASSLVSGAPDQPQHF
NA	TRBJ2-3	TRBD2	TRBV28	TGTGCCAGCAGTTTGGTCGCGGGGGGGCCTACAGATACGCAGTATTTT	CASSLVAGGPTDTQYF
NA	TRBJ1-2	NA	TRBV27	TGTGCCAGCAGTCGGGACAATGTTAACTATGGCTACACCTTC	CASSRDNVNYGYTF
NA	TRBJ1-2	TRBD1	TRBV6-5	TGTGCCAGCAGTTTCACGGGACAGCCAAACTATGGCTACACCTTC	CASSFTGQPNYGYTF
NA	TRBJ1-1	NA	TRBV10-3	TGTGCCACCCAAGTGGGGGTGAACACTGAAGCTTTCTTT	CATQVGVNTEAFF
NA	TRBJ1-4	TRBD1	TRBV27	TGTGCCAGCAGGGGCGGGACAGGGGCGGGAAAACTGTTTTTT	CASRGGTGAGKLFF
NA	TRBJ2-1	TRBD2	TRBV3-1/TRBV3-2	TGTGCCAGCAGCCAAGATCCACTAGCGGGGGGATACAATGAGCAGTTCTTC	CASSQDPLAGGYNEQFF
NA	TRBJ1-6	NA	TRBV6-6	TGTGCCAGCAGTACCCCGGGGGGCTTGGATTCACCCCTCCACTTT	CASSTPGGLDSPLHF
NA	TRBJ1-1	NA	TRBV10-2	NA	CATVAANTEAFF
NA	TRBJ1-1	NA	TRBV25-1	TGTGCCAGCAGACGTTCCGAGGCCACTGAAGCTTTCTTT	CASRRSEATEAFF
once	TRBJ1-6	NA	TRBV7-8	TGTGCCAGCAGCTTAGGTCGGTCAGAGTATAATTCACCCCTCCACTTT	CASSLGRSEYNSPLHF
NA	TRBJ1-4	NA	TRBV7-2	TGTGCCAGCAGCTTAATGTCCGGGGTGGGAAAACTGTTTTTT	CASSLMSGVGKLFF
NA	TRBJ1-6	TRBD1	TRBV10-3	TGTGCCATCAAGGGACAGGGGGATTCACCCCTCCACTTT	CAIKGQGDSPLHF
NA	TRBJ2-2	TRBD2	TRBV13	TGTGCCAGCAGCCCTAGGGTTGCGGGAGCCAACACCGGGGAGCTGTTTTTT	CASSPRVAGANTGELFF
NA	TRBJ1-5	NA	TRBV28	TGTGCCAGCAGTTCCGGGACAACTAGCAATCAGCCCCAGCATTTT	CASSSGTTSNQPQHF
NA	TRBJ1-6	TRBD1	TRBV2	TGTGCCAGCAGTGAGGGGGACAGCAATTCACCCCTCCACTTT	CASSEGDSNSPLHF
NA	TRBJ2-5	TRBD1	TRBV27	TGTGCCAGCAGTTTCACAGGGGGCGTAGAGACCCAGTACTTC	CASSFTGGVETQYF
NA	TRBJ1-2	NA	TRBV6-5	TGTGCCAGCAGCCTGGGACTCTACTATGGCTACACCTTC	CASSLGLYYGYTF
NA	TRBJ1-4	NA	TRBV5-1	TGCGCCAGCAGCCAGCCGGGTCCGGGGAATGAAAAACTGTTTTTT	CASSQPGPGNEKLFF
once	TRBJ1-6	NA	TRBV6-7	TGTGCCAGCAGTTACCCGAATTCACCCCTCCACTTT	CASSYPNSPLHF